This T cell receptor (beta chain) was found in a study of long-term antiretroviral therapy in people with HIV (dated by TCRdb to between 2021 and 2022). Regarding the study in general: The earliest samples were collected roughly a decade before the 2015 WHO recommendation for immediate ART, at a time when ART was usually postponed until CD4 counts fell. Among the 30 or so participants with HIV, fewer than twelve were female. The cohort contributed fewer than 200 cryopreserved PBMC samples from about 33 adults with confirmed HIV infection, collected serially over a mean of around 6 years (range 1-12). No cross-contamination during QIAcube processing turned up in test extractions that ran a monoclonal T-cell line alongside 30 to 40 polyclonal samples. A retrospective serial study tested whether changes in peripheral blood TRB repertoire composition and diversity were associated with ART initiation and durable HIV suppression. General study outcomes and caveats: The repertoire was dominated across all time points by expanded TRB clones identified before ART initiation, although this dominance was seen to fluctuate and to decrease in many PLHIV after ART. Compared with controls, HIV repertoires had narrower CDR3 length ranges, and the network structure pointed to an antigen-experienced repertoire that shifted only slightly toward naive after ART. Inferences about post-ART repertoire changes were limited because no data were available on ART adherence, viral resistance or therapy changes. Owing to limited PBMC availability, only the TCR beta chain was sequenced, without alpha chain pairing. Unsorted PBMC were profiled instead of sorted CD4+ and CD8+ T cells because pre-ART samples had limited cell numbers. Starting ART was linked to a significant rise in TRB diversity, yet even with long-term ART the diversity remained significantly lower than in transplant donor controls. The samples span the years 2004 to 2017, and the ART regimens used at that time may not be as effective as current regimens.

A remark on this clone: Its antigen remains undetermined. The input lacks base qualities; no much larger clone sits a single base away.

The CDR3 holds 16 amino acids from the cysteine to the phenylalanine. The DNA shown is the 48-base CDR3, in frame from base 1. Reading the germline V gene gives CDR1 SGHRS and CDR2 YFSETQ. Between the V and J ends, shortened by 2 bases and 2 bases respectively, the junction contains 15 bases. The immunoSEQ hsTCRB v3.0 assay was used at survey level resolution to sequence the TRB variable region. TRB sequencing targeted a depth of roughly 35,000-55,000 T-cell genomes per sample. Pooled TRB libraries were sequenced on an Illumina MiSeq with a v3 150-cycle kit. The original methods were these. Repertoire analysis was performed in R inside a reproducible Nextflow workflow that covered QC, data transformation and analysis. LymphoSeq2, an R package for exploring AIRR-Seq data, was used to implement custom analyses. After excluding several samples that yielded fewer than 5000 total TRB sequences, fewer than 200 HIV repertoires remained for analysis. Among the 180 or so HIV repertoires that were kept, 59 were collected before ART initiation and roughly 130 were collected after ART initiation. Repertoires were downsampled to 5000 TRB nucleotide sequences, and summary statistics were averaged over 100 downsampling iterations. The analysis kept only TRB sequences whose CDR3 regions were at least seven amino acids long. Diversity was measured with a Shannon entropy-derived clonality score and the Gini coefficient. Repertoire networks linked the top 5000 CDR3 amino acid sequences whenever two sequences differed by an edit distance of one. For TRB CDR3 amino acid sequences, GLIPH2 was used to predict antigen specificity groups and MHC restriction. To flag known CMV, EBV, HIV or tissue antigen associations, CDR3 amino acid sequences were matched against VDJdb and McPAS-TCR. Pre-ART, post-ART and control groups were compared with Wilcoxon signed-rank tests and Holm-Bonferroni correction. In its TCRdb copy, this immuneACCESS table keeps in-frame sequences only and misses some clones. Where compared with another copy, unresolved V genes explain less than half of these, and the others have no known cause. V and J calls and clone size follow that table, whereas D and trimming were derived from the DNA. This sample gives around 16,000 clones in total; around 85% of them show up just once. The ten top clones hold about 14% of the sample.

To be included, a participant needed at least one PBMC sample from before ART initiation plus at least two post-ART samples. Every participant with HIV received treatment in the United States of America. Cryopreserved samples of about 0.95-11 million PBMC were thawed and washed before DNA extraction. At the time of the earliest PBMC sample for each participant with HIV, ages ranged from 23 to 54 years. Each participant contributed PBMC samples from 1-4 timepoints before ART initiation and 2-8 timepoints after ART initiation, with a median of 7 samples. Serial HIV viral load, CD4+ T-cell count, ART history and demographic data were obtained for every participant. Genomic DNA was extracted from unsorted PBMC with a Qiagen kit on a QIAcube, processed in batches of 12 samples.

The V and J segments used are TRBV5-1 and TRBJ2-3, with TRBD2 perhaps the D gene, on 5 matching bases. The input for sequencing was unsorted PBMCs, taken less than 1.3 years before starting antiretroviral therapy. This clonotype was obtained from a man in his thirties or forties with HIV. The DNA reads as follows: TGCGCCAGCAGCTTCCCCGATAGCGTATTCACAGATACGCAGTATTTT. This encodes CASSFPDSVFTDTQYF. Where the CDR3 stops, the reference TRBV5-1 and TRBJ2-3 genes take over; the full variable domain is KAGVTQTPRYLIKTRGQQVTLSCSPISGHRSVSWYQQTPGQGLQFLFEYFSETQRNKGNFPGRFSGRQFSNSRSEMNVSTLELGDSALYLCASSFPDSVFTDTQYFGPGTRLTVL.